This TCR beta chain originates from a study of T-cell reconstitution after alpha-beta-depleted transplantation in children. Study outcomes and limitations: Newly produced T cells mostly accounted for T-cell counts and diversity one year post-transplant. Surviving recipient T cells and thymic progenitors accounted for the high day-60 TCRbeta diversity observed in some patients. After transplant, at about two months, alpha-beta T cells were reportedly derived from several hundred expanded graft clones.

CDR3 size: 14 residues. Trimming took 2 bases from V and 13 from J, leaving 16 bases between them. CDR1 is SGHDT and CDR2 is YYEEEE in the germline V gene. This clonotype was detected only a few times. The antigen is unknown. A TCRbeta library incorporating unique molecular identifiers was prepared. A single record per CDR3 protein comes from TCRdb applying MiXCR to the PCR reads. The table lists about 540,000 distinct CDR3 sequences, over 20% of them singletons. Sample: PBMCs, taken before TCRalphabeta/CD19-depleted stem cell transplant. V gene TRBV5-6 combines with J gene TRBJ1-6; D possibly corresponds to TRBD1 (6 bases). The clonotype was recovered from a boy younger than two with Wiskott-Aldrich syndrome, due to receive a stem cell transplant. The CDR3 coding sequence is TGTGCCAGCAGCTTTGGGACACTGACTTCTCCCCTCCACTTT. Protein: CASSFGTLTSPLHF.